This is a list of T cell receptor beta chains from one sample in a study of blood T cell repertoires in COVID-19. Profiling relied on immunoSEQ multiplex PCR, and the TCRdb table lists in-frame clones only, not all of them. The table shows around 290,000 clones, with 89% occurring only once. Sequenced sample: PBMCs or T cells enriched from blood (not recorded which). Receptors originate from a woman in her thirties or forties who had recovered from COVID-19. CDR3s include the opening cysteine and the closing phenylalanine or tryptophan.

V: TRBV5-1
J: TRBJ2-2
CDR3: CASSLLGTGGFTGELFF

V: TRBV30
J: TRBJ2-3
CDR3: CAWRARDRGVPDTQYF

V: TRBV5-1
J: TRBJ1-6
CDR3: CASSPRGQGTGSPLHF

V: TRBV19
J: TRBJ1-5
CDR3: CASSSDRGYNQPQHF

V: TRBV9
J: TRBJ1-6
CDR3: CASSATGEQNSPLHF

V: TRBV5-1
J: TRBJ1-4
CDR3: CASSTYLSDEKLFF

V: TRBV10-3
J: TRBJ2-6
CDR3: CAIRDRSSGANVLTF

V: TRBV4-1
J: TRBJ2-7
CDR3: CASSQEVAVSSYEQYF

V: TRBV9
J: TRBJ2-3
CDR3: CASSLTGGGGGTDTQYF

V: TRBV7-3
J: TRBJ1-2
CDR3: CASSPTQLSLGYTF

V: TRBV5-1
J: TRBJ2-1
CDR3: CASSYTGSTSYNEQFF

V: TRBV19
J: TRBJ1-6
CDR3: CASSNLTRDNSPLHF

V: TRBV7-2
J: TRBJ1-5
CDR3: CASSLGRWLNQPQHF

V: TRBV6-5
J: TRBJ1-5
CDR3: CASSYSDRVRQPQHF

V: TRBV2
J: TRBJ1-2
CDR3: CASTQQGGVYGYTF

V: TRBV9
J: TRBJ2-3
CDR3: CASSVIADASTDTQYF

V: TRBV7-2
J: TRBJ2-7
CDR3: CASSFMDRGSYEQYF

V: TRBV14
J: TRBJ1-4
CDR3: CASSQDRGSNEKLFF

V: TRBV4-1
J: TRBJ1-2
CDR3: CASSHPGQSYGYTF